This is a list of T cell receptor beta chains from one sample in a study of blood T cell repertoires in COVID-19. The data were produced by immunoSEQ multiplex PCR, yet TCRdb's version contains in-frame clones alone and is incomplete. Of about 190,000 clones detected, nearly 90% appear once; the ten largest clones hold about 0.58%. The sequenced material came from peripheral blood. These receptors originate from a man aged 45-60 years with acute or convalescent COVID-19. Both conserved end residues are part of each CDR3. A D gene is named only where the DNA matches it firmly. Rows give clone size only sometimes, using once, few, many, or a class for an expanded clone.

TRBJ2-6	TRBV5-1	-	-	CASSLVGAGANVLTF	TGCGCCAGCAGCTTGGTAGGGGCTGGGGCCAACGTCCTGACTTTC
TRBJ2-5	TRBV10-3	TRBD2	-	CAISDPGLGQETQYF	TGTGCCATCAGTGATCCGGGACTAGGACAAGAGACCCAGTACTTC
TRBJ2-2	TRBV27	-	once	CASSLTSYTGELFF	TGTGCCAGCAGTTTAACTAGTTACACCGGGGAGCTGTTTTTT
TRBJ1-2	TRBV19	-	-	CASSLTGINYGYTF	TGTGCCAGTAGTCTCACCGGGATTAACTATGGCTACACCTTC
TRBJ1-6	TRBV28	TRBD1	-	CASSSRRDRVGNNSPLHF	TGTGCCAGCAGTTCCCGTAGGGACAGGGTAGGAAATAATTCACCCCTCCACTTT
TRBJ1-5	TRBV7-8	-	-	CASSLGQGNQPQHF	TGTGCCAGCAGCTTAGGACAGGGCAATCAGCCCCAGCATTTT
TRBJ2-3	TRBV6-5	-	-	CASSYGGLGGDTQYF	TGTGCCAGCAGTTACGGGGGACTTGGTGGAGATACGCAGTATTTT
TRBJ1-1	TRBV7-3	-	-	CASSLQGVGTEAFF	TGTGCCAGCAGCCTACAGGGTGTCGGAACTGAAGCTTTCTTT
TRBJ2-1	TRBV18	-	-	CASSPRLTQGGNNEQFF	TGTGCCAGCTCACCTAGACTTACACAGGGTGGTAACAATGAGCAGTTCTTC
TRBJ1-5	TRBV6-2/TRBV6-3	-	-	CASSYSSQGLKKNQPQHF	TGTGCCAGCAGTTACTCGTCACAGGGCCTAAAAAAAAATCAGCCCCAGCATTTT
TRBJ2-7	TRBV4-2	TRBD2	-	CASSAATSEIEEQYF	TGTGCCAGCAGTGCAGCGACTAGCGAGATTGAAGAGCAGTACTTC